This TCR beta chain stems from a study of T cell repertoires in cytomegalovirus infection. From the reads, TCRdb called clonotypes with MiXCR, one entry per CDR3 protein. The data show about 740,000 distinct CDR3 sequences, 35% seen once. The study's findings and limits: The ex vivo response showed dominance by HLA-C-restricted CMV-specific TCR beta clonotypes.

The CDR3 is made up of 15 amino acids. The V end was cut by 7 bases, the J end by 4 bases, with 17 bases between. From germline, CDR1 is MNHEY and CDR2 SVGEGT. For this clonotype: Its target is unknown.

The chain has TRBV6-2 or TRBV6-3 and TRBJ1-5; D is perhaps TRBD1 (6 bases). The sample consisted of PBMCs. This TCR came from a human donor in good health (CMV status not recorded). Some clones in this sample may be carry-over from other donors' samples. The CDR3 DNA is TGTGCCAGCAACTCACAGGGTAGGGGAAATCAGCCCCAGCATTTT. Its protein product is CASNSQGRGNQPQHF.